This T cell receptor (beta chain) originates from a study of blood T cell repertoires in COVID-19. In its sample, this clone was seen a few times. The V gene's germline CDR1 is SGHTA and CDR2 FQGNSA. CDR3 size: 15 residues. The ends lost 2 bases at V and 10 bases at J; junction bases unmatched: 9. Data came from immunoSEQ multiplex PCR; TCRdb stores just in-frame clones and leaves some out. Found here are 110,000 to 150,000 clones, roughly 82% of them singletons; the top ten hold roughly 10%. The receptor comes from a man in his 60s with active or convalescent COVID-19. The specimen sequenced was peripheral blood. This rearrangement joins TRBV7-2 to TRBJ2-1; 9 bases match TRBD1. CDR3 coding DNA: TGTGCCAGCAGCTTAACTGGACAGGGGCCAAGAGAGCAGTTCTTC. Its protein is CASSLTGQGPREQFF.